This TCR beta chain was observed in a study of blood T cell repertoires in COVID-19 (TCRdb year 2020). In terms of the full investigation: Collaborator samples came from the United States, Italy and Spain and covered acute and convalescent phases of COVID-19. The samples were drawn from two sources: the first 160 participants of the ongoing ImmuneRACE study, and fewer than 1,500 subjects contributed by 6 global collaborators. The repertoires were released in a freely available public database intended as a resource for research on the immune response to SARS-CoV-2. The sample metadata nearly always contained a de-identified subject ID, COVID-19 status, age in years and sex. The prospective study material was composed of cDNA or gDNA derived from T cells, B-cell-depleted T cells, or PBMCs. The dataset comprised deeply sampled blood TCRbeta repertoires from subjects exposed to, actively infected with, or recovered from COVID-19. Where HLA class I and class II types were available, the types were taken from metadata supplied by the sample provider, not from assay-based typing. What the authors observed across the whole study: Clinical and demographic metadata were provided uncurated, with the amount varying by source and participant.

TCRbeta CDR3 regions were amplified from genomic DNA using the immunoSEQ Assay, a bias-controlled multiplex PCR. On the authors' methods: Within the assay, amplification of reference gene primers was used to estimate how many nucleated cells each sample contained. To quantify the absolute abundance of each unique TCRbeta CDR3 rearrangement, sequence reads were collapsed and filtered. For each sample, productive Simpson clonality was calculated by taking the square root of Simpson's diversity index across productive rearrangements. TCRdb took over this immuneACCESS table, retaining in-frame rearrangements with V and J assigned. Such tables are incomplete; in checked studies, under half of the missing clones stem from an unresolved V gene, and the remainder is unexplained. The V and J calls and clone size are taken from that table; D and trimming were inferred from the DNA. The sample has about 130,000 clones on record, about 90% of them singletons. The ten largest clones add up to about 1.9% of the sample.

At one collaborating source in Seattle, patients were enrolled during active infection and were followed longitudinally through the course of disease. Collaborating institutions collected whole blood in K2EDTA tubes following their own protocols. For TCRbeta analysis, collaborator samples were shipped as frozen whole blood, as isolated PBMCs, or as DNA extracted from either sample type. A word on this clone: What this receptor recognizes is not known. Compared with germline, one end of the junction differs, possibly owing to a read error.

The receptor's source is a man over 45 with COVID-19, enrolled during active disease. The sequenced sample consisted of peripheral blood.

CDR3 region: CASSLGGTGQETQYF. The DNA reads as follows: TGTGCTAGCAGCTTAGGCGGGACAGGACAAGAGACCCAGTACTTC. The rearranged segments are TRBV7-7 and TRBJ2-5, with TRBD1 identical over 8 junction bases. The germline V gene (reference sequence) provides CDR1 SSHAT and CDR2 FNYEAQ. The CDR3 spans 15 residues, from the cysteine through the phenylalanine. Only the CDR3 part of the read is kept: 45 bases, read in frame from the first base.